This T cell receptor beta chain was recorded in a study of cytomegalovirus exposure and HLA in healthy donors. This clone appeared a single time. Other nucleotide sequences in the sample specify the same CDR3. 60 Vbeta and 13 Jbeta primers were used in PCR. Generated by immunoSEQ multiplex PCR, the TCRdb table keeps only in-frame clones and is missing some. Found here are over 95,000 clones, 77% of them singletons; the top ten hold approximately 10%. The length of the CDR3 is 14 residues. V lost 0 bases, J lost 2 bases, and 0 bases stayed unmatched. Germline assignment: CDR1 SGHRS and CDR2 YFSETQ. The chain is built from TRBV5-1 and TRBJ1-2, with TRBD1 identical over 8 bases. This sequence originates from a man aged 40-49 years in good health and CMV-seropositive. The specimen sequenced was PBMCs. In nucleotides, the CDR3 is TGCGCCAGCAGCTTGGGGACAGGGAACTATGGCTACACCTTC. It specifies CASSLGTGNYGYTF.